This T cell receptor (beta chain) was documented in a study of OX40 agonist ivuxolimab in advanced cancers. For context, the study as a whole: Ivuxolimab, which targeted the costimulatory receptor OX40 (CD134), was an agonistic, fully human IgG2 monoclonal antibody. The paper covers the monotherapy dose-escalation part of the phase I ivuxolimab trial, which included N ≈ 50 patients. Peripheral TCRbeta sequencing aimed to test whether ivuxolimab altered TCR sequence diversity and caused clonal T-cell expansion. A male proportion of almost 85% and a mean age of approximately 62 years, ranging from roughly 23 to 80, were recorded for the dose-escalation cohort. Of the roughly 52 dose-escalation patients, hepatocellular carcinoma was present in about 20, melanoma in roughly 15, renal cell carcinoma in 9 and head and neck cancer in 9. Prior anti-PD-1, anti-PD-L1 or anti-CTLA-4 therapy was permitted, and checkpoint inhibitors had been received by about 36% of dose-escalation patients. Intravenous ivuxolimab was administered to patients every 2 weeks at six dose levels: 0.01, 0.1, 0.3, 1.5, 3 and 10 mg/kg. Partial responses were achieved by three dose-escalation patients, of whom one had hepatocellular carcinoma and two had cutaneous melanoma. Study-wide conclusions, independent of this receptor: In the 0.1-3.0 mg/kg groups, partial responders had among the lowest normalized peripheral clonal expansion, particularly in CD8+ T cells. Low levels of normalized T-cell clonal expansion were also seen in some patients who did not respond. The antigen specificity of the peripheral T cells that underwent clonal expansion was not determined. At doses of 0.1 to 3.0 mg/kg, clonal expansion of both CD4+ and CD8+ blood T cells was observed from baseline to week 6. After ivuxolimab, CD8+ T cells had more expanded clones than CD4+ T cells on average.

To sequence the TCRbeta CDR3 region, genomic DNA was isolated from the sorted cells. The immunoSEQ Assay was used for sequencing of TCRbeta CDR3 regions. Entries here come from immuneACCESS through TCRdb and include only in-frame sequences with V and J called. Some clones fail to appear in such tables; in the studies checked, an unresolved V gene covers under half of the shortfall, and the cause of the remainder is unknown. The sample records some 64,000 clones, about 83% of which are singletons. 0.7% of the sample goes to the ten largest clones. A word on this clone: Its antigen remains unidentified. There are no base qualities to consult, and no much larger clone falls within one base.

The trial excluded patients who had a history of autoimmune disease or were on systemic immunosuppression. Peripheral blood for TCR sequencing was collected from all dose cohorts at baseline, on cycle 4 day 1, and on cycle 7 day 1. Samples were obtained from an open-label, multicenter, first-in-human phase I dose-escalation trial of ivuxolimab. Adults with locally advanced or metastatic melanoma, renal cell, hepatocellular, or head and neck squamous cell carcinoma were enrolled in the trial. Before TCR sequencing, CD4+ and CD8+ T cells were separately sorted from peripheral blood. The germline V gene (reference sequence) specifies LNHNV as CDR1 and YYDKDF as CDR2. Trimming leaves V shorter by 5 bases and J shorter by 6 bases, with the junction holding 9 bases beyond the gene matches. From cysteine to phenylalanine, the CDR3 is 16 amino acids long. Only the CDR3 part of the read is kept: 48 bases, read in frame from the first base.

The TCR originated in an adult with an advanced solid tumor such as melanoma, head and neck, liver or kidney cancer. Here the sequenced sample was CD4+ or CD8+ T cells sorted from blood, taken in a trial of the OX40 agonist ivuxolimab. The chain is assembled from TRBV15 and TRBJ1-6, with 8 bases matching TRBD1. CDR3 reads: CATSAGTGFSNSPLHF. At the DNA level, the sequence is TGTGCCACCAGCGCCGGGACAGGATTTTCTAATTCACCCCTCCACTTT. The variable domain in full, with residues beyond the CDR3 obtained from the reference TRBV15 and TRBJ1-6 genes, is DAMVIQNPRYQVTQFGKPVTLSCSQTLNHNVMYWYQQKSSQAPKLLFHYYDKDFNNEADTPDNFQSRRPNTSFCFLDIRSPGLGDTAMYLCATSAGTGFSNSPLHFGNGTRLTVT.